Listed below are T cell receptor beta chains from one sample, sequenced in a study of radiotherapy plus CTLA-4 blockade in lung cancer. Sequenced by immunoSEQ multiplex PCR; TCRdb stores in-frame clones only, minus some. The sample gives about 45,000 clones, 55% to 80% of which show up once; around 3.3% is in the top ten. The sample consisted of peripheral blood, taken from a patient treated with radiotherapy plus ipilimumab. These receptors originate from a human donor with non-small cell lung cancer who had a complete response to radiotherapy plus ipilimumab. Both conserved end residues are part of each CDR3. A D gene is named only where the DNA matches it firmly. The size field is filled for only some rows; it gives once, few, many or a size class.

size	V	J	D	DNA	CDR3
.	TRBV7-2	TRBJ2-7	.	TGTGCCAGCAGCTTAGTGTCAGGGGTGGGCTACGAGCAGTACTTC	CASSLVSGVGYEQYF
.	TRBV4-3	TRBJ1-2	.	TGCGCCAGCAGCGCGCAGAGCCAACTAGGGTATGGCTACACCTTC	CASSAQSQLGYGYTF
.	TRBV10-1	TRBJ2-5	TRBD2	TGCGCCAGCAGTGACGGGACTAGCGGGCGAGAGACCCAGTACTTC	CASSDGTSGRETQYF
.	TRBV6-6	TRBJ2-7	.	TGTGCCAGCAAAGAGGCGGGGAATCACTACGAGCAGTACTTC	CASKEAGNHYEQYF
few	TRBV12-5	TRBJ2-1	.	TGTGCTAGTGGTTTGGTACGGAGGAGCTCCTACAATGAGCAGTTCTTC	CASGLVRRSSYNEQFF
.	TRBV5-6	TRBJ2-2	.	TGTGCCAGCAGCTTGGAGGGAGACACCGGGGAGCTGTTTTTT	CASSLEGDTGELFF
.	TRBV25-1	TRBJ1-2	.	TGTGCCAGCAGACATCCGGTACAGGGCCTAGGCTATGGCTACACCTTC	CASRHPVQGLGYGYTF
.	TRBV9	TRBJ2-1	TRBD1	TGTGCCAGCAGCCCACAGGGGTCCCCCTACAATGAGCAGTTCTTC	CASSPQGSPYNEQFF
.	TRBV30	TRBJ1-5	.	TGTGCCTGGAAGTCCGGACAAAAGGGACAGCCCCAGCATTTT	CAWKSGQKGQPQHF
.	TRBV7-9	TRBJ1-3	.	TGTGCCAGCACTGTGGCGGGGGGTACTGGAAACACCATATATTTT	CASTVAGGTGNTIYF
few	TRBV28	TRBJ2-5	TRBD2	TGTGCCAGCAGTGATCGACTAGCGGGAGTGGGAGAGACCCAGTACTTC	CASSDRLAGVGETQYF